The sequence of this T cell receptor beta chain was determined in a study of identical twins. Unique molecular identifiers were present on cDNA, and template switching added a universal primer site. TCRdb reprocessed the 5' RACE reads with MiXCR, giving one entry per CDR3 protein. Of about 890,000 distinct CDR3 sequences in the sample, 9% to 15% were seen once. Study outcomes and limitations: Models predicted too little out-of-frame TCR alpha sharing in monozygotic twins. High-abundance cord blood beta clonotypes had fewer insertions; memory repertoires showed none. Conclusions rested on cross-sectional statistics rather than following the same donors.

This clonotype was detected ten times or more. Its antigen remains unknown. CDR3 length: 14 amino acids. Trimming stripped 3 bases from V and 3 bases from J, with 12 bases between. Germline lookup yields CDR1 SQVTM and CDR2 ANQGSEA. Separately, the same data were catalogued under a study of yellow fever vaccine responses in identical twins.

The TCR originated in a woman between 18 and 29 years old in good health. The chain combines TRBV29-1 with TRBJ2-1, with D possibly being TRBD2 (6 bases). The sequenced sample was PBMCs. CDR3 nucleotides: TGCAGCGTTGATGTAGGAGGGAACTACAATGAGCAGTTCTTC. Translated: CSVDVGGNYNEQFF.